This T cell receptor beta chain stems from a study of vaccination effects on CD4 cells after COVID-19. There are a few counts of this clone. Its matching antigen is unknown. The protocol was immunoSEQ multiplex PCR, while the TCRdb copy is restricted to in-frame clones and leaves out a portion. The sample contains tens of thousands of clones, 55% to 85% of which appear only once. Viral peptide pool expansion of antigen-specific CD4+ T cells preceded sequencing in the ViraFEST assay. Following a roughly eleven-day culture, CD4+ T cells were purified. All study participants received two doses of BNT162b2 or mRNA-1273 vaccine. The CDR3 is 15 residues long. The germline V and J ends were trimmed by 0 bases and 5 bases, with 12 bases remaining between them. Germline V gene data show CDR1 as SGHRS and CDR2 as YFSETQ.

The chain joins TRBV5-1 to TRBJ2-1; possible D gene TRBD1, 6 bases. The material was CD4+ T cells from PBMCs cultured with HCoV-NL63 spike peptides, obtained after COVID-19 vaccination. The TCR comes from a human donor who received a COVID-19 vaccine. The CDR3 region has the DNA TGCGCCAGCAGCTTGGGGCAGGGGCCGAACAATGAGCAGTTCTTC. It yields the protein CASSLGQGPNNEQFF.